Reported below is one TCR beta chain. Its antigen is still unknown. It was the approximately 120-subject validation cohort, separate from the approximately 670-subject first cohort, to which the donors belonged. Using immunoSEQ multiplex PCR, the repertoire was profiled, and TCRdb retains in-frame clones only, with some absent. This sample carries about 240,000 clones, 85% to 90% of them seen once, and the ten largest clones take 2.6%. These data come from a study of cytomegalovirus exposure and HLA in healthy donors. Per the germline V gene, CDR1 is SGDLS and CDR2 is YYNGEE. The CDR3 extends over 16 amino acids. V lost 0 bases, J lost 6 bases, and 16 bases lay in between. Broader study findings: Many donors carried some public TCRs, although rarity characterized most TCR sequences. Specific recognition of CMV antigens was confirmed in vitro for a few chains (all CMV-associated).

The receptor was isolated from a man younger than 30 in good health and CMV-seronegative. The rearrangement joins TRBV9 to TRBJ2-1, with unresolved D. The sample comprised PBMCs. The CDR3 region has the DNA TGTGCCAGCAGCGTAGAGGCTGCAAACCTAGGCAATGAGCAGTTCTTC. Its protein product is CASSVEAANLGNEQFF.